This T cell receptor beta chain was sequenced for a study of cytomegalovirus exposure and HLA in healthy donors. Study-level results: The number of N-insertions in an Asian-associated ancestry cluster was reportedly below the roughly 700-donor mean in a later analysis. Using a false discovery rate of 0.05, a later analysis showed that about 16,000 TCR beta sequences were associated with HLA alleles. Accurate prediction of HLA-A and HLA-B alleles (for most subjects) was reportedly achieved from TCR beta sequences. According to a later analysis, most TCR beta chains associated with CMV appeared HLA-restricted.

Of note for this clone: Its antigen is currently unknown.

Trimming took off 6 bases at V and 1 base at J, with 6 bases between the two ends. The CDR3 contains 12 residues. The germline CDR1 and CDR2 sequences are ENHRY and SYGVKD. The PCR contained 60 Vbeta and 13 Jbeta primers. The method was immunoSEQ multiplex PCR; TCRdb's version includes in-frame clones alone and lacks a portion of them. The sample gives roughly 120,000 clones, about 80% of which show up once; roughly 2% is in the top ten. This clonotype originated in a man younger than 30 in good health and CMV-seronegative. Material: PBMCs. The chain links TRBV10-3 to TRBJ1-1; D is uncertain. In nucleotides, the CDR3 is TGTGCCATCAGGACGGGGAACACTGAAGCTTTCTTT. Its translation is CAIRTGNTEAFF.